Each of the 15 T cell receptor beta chains below was sequenced from the same sample in a study of T cells in Graves' hyperthyroidism and ophthalmopathy (dated by TCRdb to the late 2010s). The method behind the library was multiplex PCR. Sequencer: Illumina HiSeq 2000. The TCR beta CDR3 regions were amplified from RNA transcripts. For the first round of RT-PCR on the TCR CDR3, the HTBI primer set was used together with the Qiagen OneStep RT-PCR kit. TCRdb cleaned the public reads at Q25 with fastp, built clones with MiXCR and kept in-frame beta chains. CDR3 protein sequences are deduplicated, and each keeps its most common genes and DNA. The sample profile shows a few hundred thousand distinct CDR3 sequences; roughly an eighth of them were found once. Jointly, the top ten make up less than 6.5% of the sample. Sequences were obtained from blood. These TCRs come from a woman aged 18-29 years with Graves' hyperthyroidism.

This clonotype was recorded many times. The chain employs TRBV27 and TRBJ1-1, with D uncertain. Per germline, CDR1 MNHEY and CDR2 SMNVEV (reference sequence). V lost 2 bases, J lost 6 bases, and 13 bases lay in between. The CDR3 is 14 residues long. CDR3 bases: TGTGCCAGCAGTTTAAGGCGATCGATTTCTGAAGCTTTCTTT. Its protein is CASSLRRSISEAFF.

The chain couples TRBV6-4 to TRBJ2-7; the match to TRBD2 covers 14 bases. V trimming: 7 bases; J trimming: 2 bases; junction bases outside the gene matches: 7. The CDR3 sequence is 16 residues long. CDR1 and CDR2 (germline): MRHNA, SNTAGT. The CDR3 protein is CASNRTSGRRTYEQYF. The CDR3 bases are TGTGCCAGCAATAGGACTAGCGGGAGGAGAACCTACGAGCAGTACTTC.

The genes are TRBV20-1 and TRBJ2-7; a weak D match, TRBD1 (5 bases). This CDR3 has 13 amino acids. Per germline, CDR1 DFQATT and CDR2 SNEGSKA (reference sequence). The V end was cut by 2 bases, the J end by 3 bases, with 11 bases between. In DNA form, the CDR3 reads TGCAGTGCTAGACCAGGGCTTGACTACGAGCAGTACTTC. Its translation: CSARPGLDYEQYF.

Ten or more counts support this clonotype. This sequence joins TRBV28 and TRBJ2-5; TRBD2 matches at 9 bases. Germline assignment: CDR1 MDHEN and CDR2 SYDVKM. V lost 3 bases to trimming and J lost 5 bases; unmatched junction nucleotides: 10. The CDR3 is 16 residues long. DNA of the CDR3: TGTGCCAGCAGTTTTCGGGGCGGGAGGGCCGGGGAGACCCAGTACTTC. This translates into CASSFRGGRAGETQYF. Together with reference TRBV28 and TRBJ2-5, the CDR3 gives the full variable domain: DVKVTQSSRYLVKRTGEKVFLECVQDMDHENMFWYRQDPGLGLRLIYFSYDVKMKEKGDIPEGYSVSREKKERFSLILESASTNQTSMYLCASSFRGGRAGETQYFGPGTRLLVL.

The chain couples TRBV24-1 to TRBJ1-2; D ambiguous. The CDR3 spans 12 residues. Trimming removed 1 base at V and 6 bases at J, with 5 bases between. CDR1 is KGHDR, CDR2 SFDVKD, per germline. The CDR3: CATSDFSDGYTF. CDR3 DNA sequence: TGTGCCACCAGTGATTTCTCCGATGGCTACACCTTC.

Many counts were recorded for this clonotype. The rearrangement links TRBV13 to TRBJ2-1; 11 bases fit TRBD1. V lost 4 bases and J lost 7; bases outside the gene matches: 6. This CDR3 is 15 amino acids long. In germline, CDR1 is PRHDT, CDR2 FYEKMQ (reference sequence). In DNA, the CDR3 is TGTGCCAGCAGCTGGACAGGGGGCGCGGGGAATGAGCAGTTCTTC. This encodes CASSWTGGAGNEQFF.

J is TRBJ1-2 and V is TRBV7-9; no clear D gene. With 3 bases removed from V and 4 bases from J, the gap between germline ends came to 6 bases. Germline V gene sequence: CDR1 SEHNR, CDR2 FQNEAQ (reference sequence). The CDR3 runs to 12 residues. The CDR3 region has the DNA TGTGCCAGCAGCTTTATAGCCTATGGCTACACCTTC. Its translation: CASSFIAYGYTF.

This clonotype came up many times. The rearrangement joins TRBV11-2 to TRBJ2-5, with 11 bases identical to TRBD2. The CDR3 is made up of 19 amino acids. V was pared by 3 bases and J by 4 bases, with 16 bases of the junction left unmatched. Germline values: CDR1 SGHAT, CDR2 FQNNGV. In nucleotides, the CDR3 is TGTGCCAGCAGCTTCCTCAGTGGGGGGACTAGCGGCCTGCCAGAGACCCAGTACTTC. It is translated as CASSFLSGGTSGLPETQYF.

This clonotype was found a few times. The CDR3 here is CASSVDRERGYTF. For the CDR3, the DNA is TGTGCCAGCAGTGTCGACAGGGAGCGAGGCTACACCTTC. The V call is TRBV25-1, the J call TRBJ1-2; the match to TRBD1 covers 7 bases. This CDR3 region has 13 residues. Germline V gene sequence: CDR1 MGHDK, CDR2 SYGVNS. Unmatched junction bases numbered 7, after V lost 4 bases and J lost 8 bases.

V usage is TRBV18 and J usage is TRBJ1-2; TRBD1 matches at 7 bases. V gave up 6 bases and J gave up 0 bases; unmatched junction bases: 13. The CDR3 runs 17 residues. Germline V lookup: CDR1 KGHSH, CDR2 LQKENI. This CDR3 reads CASSPTDRLLANYGYTF. CDR3 sequence (DNA): TGTGCCAGCTCGCCAACGGACAGGCTACTTGCTAACTATGGCTACACCTTC.

This clonotype has a count of ten or more. The V call is TRBV28, the J call TRBJ2-3, with TRBD2 matching over 9 bases. The V and J ends lost 4 bases and 6 bases, in that order; junction bases with no gene match: 5. The CDR3 has 14 residues. From germline, CDR1 is MDHEN and CDR2 SYDVKM. In nucleotides, the CDR3 is TGTGCCAGCAGTTCAAGCGGGAGGAGGGATACGCAGTATTTT. Translation: CASSSSGRRDTQYF.

This clonotype was seen at least ten times. This chain joins TRBV28 and TRBJ2-7; 9 bases line up with TRBD1. From germline, CDR1 is MDHEN and CDR2 SYDVKM. J lost 4 bases, V lost 6 bases, and 7 bases had no gene match. The CDR3 is 14 residues long. The CDR3 coding sequence is TGTGCCAGCAGAGGGACAGGGAAGAATTACGAGCAGTACTTC. Its protein is CASRGTGKNYEQYF.

Only one count was recorded for this clonotype. The rearrangement links TRBV6-2 or TRBV6-3 to TRBJ2-7, with 9 bases aligning to TRBD2. Germline V lookup: CDR1 MNHEY, CDR2 SVGEGT. With 0 bases clipped from V and 2 bases from J, the junction kept 11 bases outside the gene matches. This CDR3 contains 18 residues. The DNA for the CDR3 is TGTGCCAGCAGTTACTCCGCCGGGGCTAGCGGGATACCCTACGAGCAGTACTTC. The encoded protein is CASSYSAGASGIPYEQYF.

In regard to this clonotype: A much larger clonotype is one base distant, so this may be a read error. The CDR3 does not end in the conserved phenylalanine or tryptophan, so this is likely a read error. V and J are TRBV6-9 and TRBJ2-7; possible D gene TRBD2, 5 bases. The CDR3 is 12 residues long. The V and J ends lost 3 bases and 2 bases respectively, with 5 bases between them. Germline V gives CDR1 MNHGY, CDR2 SVAAGI. The CDR3 here is CASSYGTYEQYL. The CDR3 DNA is TGTGCCAGCAGTTACGGGACCTACGAGCAGTACCTC.

The J gene is TRBJ2-3, the V gene TRBV2; TRBD1 agrees at 10 bases. J gave up 5 bases and V 6 bases, and 14 bases lay outside the gene matches. CDR1 is SNHLY and CDR2 is FYNNEI in the germline V gene. There are 17 residues in the CDR3. For the CDR3, the DNA is TGTGCCAGCAGAACGACACGGACAGGGGGTTTGAAAGATACGCAGTATTTT. This gives the protein CASRTTRTGGLKDTQYF.